This T cell receptor (beta chain) stems from a study of T-cell memory formation after mild COVID-19. Study-level background: Clusters of TCRs were largely donor specific. General study points: The study found balanced CD4/CD8 in clones contracting day 15 to 85 and a CD4+ lean in later expanders.

This clonotype was recorded a few times. The antigen is unknown. UMIs and sample barcodes were carried by the TCR alpha and TCR beta cDNA libraries that 5'RACE produced using constant-segment primers. TCRdb re-analysed the 5' RACE reads in MiXCR, keeping a single row per CDR3 protein. Of approximately 300,000 distinct CDR3 sequences in the sample, over 7% are singletons; the top ten hold around a fifth. The germline CDR1 and CDR2 sequences are LGHNA and YSLEER. Deletions cut 4 bases from V and 1 base from J, with 7 bases between. This CDR3 has 13 amino acids. This rearrangement joins TRBV4-3 to TRBJ1-2; D is undetermined. The TCR sequence derives from a young man who had mild COVID-19 (a few samples of this study predate the infection). Cell type and time point are not known. Sequencing was carried out using PBMCs or a T cell subset sorted from them (not recorded which). CDR3 sequence: CASSPWSNYGYTF. In DNA, the CDR3 is TGCGCCAGCAGCCCGTGGAGTAACTATGGCTACACCTTC.